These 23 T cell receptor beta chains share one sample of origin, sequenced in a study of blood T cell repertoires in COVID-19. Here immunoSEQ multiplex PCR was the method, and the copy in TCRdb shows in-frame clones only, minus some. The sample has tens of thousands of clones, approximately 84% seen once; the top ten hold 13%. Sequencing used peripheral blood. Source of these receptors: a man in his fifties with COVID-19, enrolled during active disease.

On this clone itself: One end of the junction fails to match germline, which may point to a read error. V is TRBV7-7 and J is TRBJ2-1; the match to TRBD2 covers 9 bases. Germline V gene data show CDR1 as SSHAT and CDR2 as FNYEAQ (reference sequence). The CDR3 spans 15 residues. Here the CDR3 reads CASSLRLAEYNEQFF. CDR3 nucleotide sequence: TGTGCTAGCAGCTTAAGACTAGCGGAGTACAATGAGCAGTTCTTC. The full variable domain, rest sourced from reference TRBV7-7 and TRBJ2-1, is GAGVSQSPRYKVTKRGQDVTLRCDPISSHATLYWYQQALGQGPEFLTYFNYEAQPDKSGLPSDRFSAERPEGSISTLTIQRTEQRDSAMYRCASSLRLAEYNEQFFGPGTRLTVL.

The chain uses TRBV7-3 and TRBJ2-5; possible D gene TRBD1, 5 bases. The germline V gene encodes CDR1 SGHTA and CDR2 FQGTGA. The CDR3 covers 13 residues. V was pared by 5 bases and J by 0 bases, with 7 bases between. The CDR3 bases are TGTGCCAGCAGCACAGGATACCAAGAGACCCAGTACTTC. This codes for CASSTGYQETQYF.

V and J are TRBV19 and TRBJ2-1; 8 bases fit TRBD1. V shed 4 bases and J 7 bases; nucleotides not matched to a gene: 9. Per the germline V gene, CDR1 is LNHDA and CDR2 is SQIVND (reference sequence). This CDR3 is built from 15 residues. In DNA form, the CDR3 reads TGTGCCAGTAGTACTCTCCAGGGGGCGGGAAATGAGCAGTTCTTC. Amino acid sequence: CASSTLQGAGNEQFF.

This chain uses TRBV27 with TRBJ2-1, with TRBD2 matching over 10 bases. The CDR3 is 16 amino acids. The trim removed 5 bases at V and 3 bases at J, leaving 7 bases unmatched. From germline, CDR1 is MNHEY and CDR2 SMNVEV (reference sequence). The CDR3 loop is CASSQTSSGGYNEQFF. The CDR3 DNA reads TGTGCCAGCAGTCAAACATCTAGCGGGGGCTACAATGAGCAGTTCTTC.

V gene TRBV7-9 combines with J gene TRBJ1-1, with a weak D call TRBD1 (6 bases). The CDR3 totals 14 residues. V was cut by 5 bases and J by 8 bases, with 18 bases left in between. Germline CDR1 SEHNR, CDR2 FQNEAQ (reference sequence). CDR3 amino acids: CASSLNGQKNEAFF. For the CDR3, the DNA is TGTGCCAGCAGCCTAAACGGACAGAAAAACGAAGCTTTCTTT.

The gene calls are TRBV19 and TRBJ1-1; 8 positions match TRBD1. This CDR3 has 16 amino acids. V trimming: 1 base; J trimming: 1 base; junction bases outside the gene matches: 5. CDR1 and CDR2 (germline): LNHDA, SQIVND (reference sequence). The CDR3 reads CASSIGQGAQNTEAFF. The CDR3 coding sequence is TGTGCCAGTAGTATAGGGCAGGGGGCTCAGAACACTGAAGCTTTCTTT.

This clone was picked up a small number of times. The CDR3 DNA follows: TGTGCCAGCAAGATAAGAAGACAGGCCCGGACCTACAATGAGCAGTTCTTC. It is translated as CASKIRRQARTYNEQFF. V usage is TRBV2 and J usage is TRBJ2-1; TRBD1 might be the D (6 bases). Trimming took 7 bases from V and 2 from J, leaving 21 bases between them. CDR1 SNHLY and CDR2 FYNNEI come from the germline V gene. CDR3 size: 17 residues. Full variable domain (rest looked up from reference TRBV2 and TRBJ2-1): EPEVTQTPSHQVTQMGQEVILRCVPISNHLYFYWYRQILGQKVEFLVSFYNNEISEKSEIFDDQFSVERPDGSNFTLKIRSTKLEDSAMYFCASKIRRQARTYNEQFFGPGTRLTVL.

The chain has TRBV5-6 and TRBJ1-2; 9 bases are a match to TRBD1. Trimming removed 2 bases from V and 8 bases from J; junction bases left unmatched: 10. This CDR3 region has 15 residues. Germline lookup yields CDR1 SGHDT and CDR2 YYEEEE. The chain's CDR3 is CASSFGTGLGEGYTF. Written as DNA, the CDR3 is TGTGCCAGCAGCTTCGGGACAGGGTTAGGGGAAGGCTACACCTTC.

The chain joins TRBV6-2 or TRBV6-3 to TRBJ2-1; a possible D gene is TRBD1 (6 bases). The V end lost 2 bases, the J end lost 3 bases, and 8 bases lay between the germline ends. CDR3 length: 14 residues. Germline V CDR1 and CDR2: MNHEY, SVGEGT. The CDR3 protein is CASSYRDIYNEQFF. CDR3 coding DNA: TGTGCCAGCAGTTACCGGGACATCTACAATGAGCAGTTCTTC.

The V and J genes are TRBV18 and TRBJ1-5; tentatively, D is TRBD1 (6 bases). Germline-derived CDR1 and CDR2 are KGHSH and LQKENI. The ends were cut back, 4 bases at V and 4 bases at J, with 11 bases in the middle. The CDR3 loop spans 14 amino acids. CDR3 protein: CASSRKDSNQPQHF. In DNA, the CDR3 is TGTGCCAGCTCACGAAAGGACAGTAATCAGCCCCAGCATTTT.

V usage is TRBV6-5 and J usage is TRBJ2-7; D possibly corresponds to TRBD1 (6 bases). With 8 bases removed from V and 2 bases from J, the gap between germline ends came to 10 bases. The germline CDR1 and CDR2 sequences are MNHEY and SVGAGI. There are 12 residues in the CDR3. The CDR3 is CASEGVAYEQYF. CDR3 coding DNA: TGTGCCAGCGAGGGGGTTGCCTACGAGCAGTACTTC.

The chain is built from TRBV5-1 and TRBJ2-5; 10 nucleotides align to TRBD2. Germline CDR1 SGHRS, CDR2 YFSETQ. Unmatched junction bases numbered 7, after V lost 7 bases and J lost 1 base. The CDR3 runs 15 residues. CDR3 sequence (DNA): TGCGCCAGCTCCGGAGTAGCGGGGGGCCAAGAGACCCAGTACTTC. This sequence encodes CASSGVAGGQETQYF.

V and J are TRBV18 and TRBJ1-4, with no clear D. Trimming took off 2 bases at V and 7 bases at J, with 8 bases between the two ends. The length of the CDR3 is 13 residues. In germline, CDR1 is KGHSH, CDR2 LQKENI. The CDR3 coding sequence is TGTGCCAGCTCACCAGTAGGCGGTGAAAAACTGTTTTTT. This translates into CASSPVGGEKLFF.

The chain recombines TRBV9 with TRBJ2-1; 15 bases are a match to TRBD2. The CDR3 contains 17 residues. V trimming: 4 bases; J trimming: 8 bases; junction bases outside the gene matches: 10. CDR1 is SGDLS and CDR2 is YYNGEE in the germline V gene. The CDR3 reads CASSPPRGLAGGYEQFF. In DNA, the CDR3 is TGTGCCAGCAGCCCCCCGAGAGGACTAGCGGGGGGGTATGAGCAGTTCTTC.

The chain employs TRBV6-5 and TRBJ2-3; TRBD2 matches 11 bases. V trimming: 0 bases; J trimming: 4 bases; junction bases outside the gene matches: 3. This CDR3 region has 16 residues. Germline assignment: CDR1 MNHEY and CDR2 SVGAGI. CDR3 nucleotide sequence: TGTGCCAGCAGTTACTCTAGCGGGGGGGCGTCAGATACGCAGTATTTT. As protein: CASSYSSGGASDTQYF.

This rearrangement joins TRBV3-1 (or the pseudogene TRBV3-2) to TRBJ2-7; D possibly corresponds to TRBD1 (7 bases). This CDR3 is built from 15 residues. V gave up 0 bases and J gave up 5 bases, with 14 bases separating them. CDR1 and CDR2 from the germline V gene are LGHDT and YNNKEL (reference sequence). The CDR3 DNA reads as TGTGCCAGCAGCCAAGACGAAGACAGGGAGGACGAGCAGTACTTC. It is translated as CASSQDEDREDEQYF.

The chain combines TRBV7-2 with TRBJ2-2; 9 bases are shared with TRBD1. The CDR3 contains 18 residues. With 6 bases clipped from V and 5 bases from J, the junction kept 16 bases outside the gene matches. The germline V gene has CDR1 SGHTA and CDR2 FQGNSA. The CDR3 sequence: CASSFSRMGQGRTGELFF. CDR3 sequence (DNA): TGTGCCAGCAGTTTTTCCCGAATGGGACAGGGTCGGACCGGGGAGCTGTTTTTT.

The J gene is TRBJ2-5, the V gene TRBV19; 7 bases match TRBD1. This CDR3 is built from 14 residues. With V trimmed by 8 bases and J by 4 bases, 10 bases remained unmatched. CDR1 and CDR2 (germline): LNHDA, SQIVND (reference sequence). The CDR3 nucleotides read TGTGCCAGTGGACCGGGGCAGGGGGTAGAGACCCAGTACTTC. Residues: CASGPGQGVETQYF. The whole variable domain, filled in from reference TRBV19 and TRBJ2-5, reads DGGITQSPKYLFRKEGQNVTLSCEQNLNHDAMYWYRQDPGQGLRLIYYSQIVNDFQKGDIAEGYSVSREKKESFPLTVTSAQKNPTAFYLCASGPGQGVETQYFGPGTRLLVL.

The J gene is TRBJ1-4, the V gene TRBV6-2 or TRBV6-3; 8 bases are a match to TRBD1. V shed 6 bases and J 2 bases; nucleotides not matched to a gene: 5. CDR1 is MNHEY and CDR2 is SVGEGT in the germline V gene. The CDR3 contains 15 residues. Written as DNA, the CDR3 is TGTGCCAGCAGCAACCGGGACAGGACTAATGAAAAACTGTTTTTT. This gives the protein CASSNRDRTNEKLFF.

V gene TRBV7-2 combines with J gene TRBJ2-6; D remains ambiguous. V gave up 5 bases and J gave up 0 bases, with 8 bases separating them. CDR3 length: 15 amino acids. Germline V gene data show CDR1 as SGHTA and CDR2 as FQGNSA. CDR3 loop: CASSLLRSGANVLTF. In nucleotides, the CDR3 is TGTGCCAGCAGCCTTCTCCGCTCTGGGGCCAACGTCCTGACTTTC.

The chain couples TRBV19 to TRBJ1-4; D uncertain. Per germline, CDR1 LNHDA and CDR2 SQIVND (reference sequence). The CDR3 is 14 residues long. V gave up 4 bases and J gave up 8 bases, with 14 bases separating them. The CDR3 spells CASSTWIGEEKLFF. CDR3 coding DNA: TGTGCCAGTAGTACCTGGATTGGGGAGGAAAAACTGTTTTTT.

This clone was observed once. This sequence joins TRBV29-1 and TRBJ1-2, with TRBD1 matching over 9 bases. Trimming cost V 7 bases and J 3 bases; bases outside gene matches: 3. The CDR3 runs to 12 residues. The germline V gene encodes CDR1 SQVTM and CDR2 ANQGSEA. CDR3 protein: CSAWTGDYGYTF. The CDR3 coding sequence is TGCAGCGCCTGGACAGGGGACTATGGCTACACCTTC.

As DNA, the CDR3 is TGCAGCGTTGAAGTTGGGGCTAGCGGGGGGAGGAATGAGCAGTTCTTC. Translated: CSVEVGASGGRNEQFF. V is TRBV29-1 and J is TRBJ2-1; 11 bases line up with TRBD2. CDR3 length: 16 amino acids. Germline V gene data show CDR1 as SQVTM and CDR2 as ANQGSEA. V was clipped by 1 base and J by 7 bases; unmatched bases: 9.